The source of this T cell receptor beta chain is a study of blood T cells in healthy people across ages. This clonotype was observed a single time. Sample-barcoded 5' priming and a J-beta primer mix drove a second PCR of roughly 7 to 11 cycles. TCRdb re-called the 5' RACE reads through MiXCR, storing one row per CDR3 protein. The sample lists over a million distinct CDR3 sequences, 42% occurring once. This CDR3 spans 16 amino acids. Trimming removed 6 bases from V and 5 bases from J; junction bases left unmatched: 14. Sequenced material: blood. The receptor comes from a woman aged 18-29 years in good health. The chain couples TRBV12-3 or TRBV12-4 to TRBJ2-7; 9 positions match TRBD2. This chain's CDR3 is CASSLPQAGGSNEQYF. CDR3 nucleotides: TGTGCCAGCAGCCTTCCCCAAGCGGGAGGATCCAACGAGCAGTACTTC.